A selection of T cell receptor beta chains follows, all from one sample in a study of cytomegalovirus exposure and HLA in healthy donors. This table comes from immunoSEQ multiplex PCR, and its TCRdb copy is limited to in-frame clones, with some not included. The repertoire holds approximately 190,000 clones, with roughly 76% as singletons. The sequencing input was PBMCs. The receptors were sampled from a woman in her twenties or thirties in good health and CMV-seropositive. The CDR3 runs from the conserved cysteine through the conserved F or W. A D gene is named only where the DNA matches it firmly. The size of a clone is reported for some rows only, either as once, few or many, or as a class for expanded clones.

>TRBJ2-1|-|-|14|TRBV2
TGTGCCAGCAGTGGGGATCCCCGGGATATAGAGCAGTTCTTC
CASSGDPRDIEQFF
>TRBJ2-3|-|TRBD1|15|TRBV9
TGTGCCAGCAGCGTAGCCCCGACAGGGGGAGATACGCAGTATTTT
CASSVAPTGGDTQYF
>TRBJ2-1|-|TRBD2|14|TRBV10-3
TGTGCCATCAGACTAGCGGGAGAGACCAATGAGCAGTTCTTC
CAIRLAGETNEQFF
>TRBJ2-7|-|TRBD1|15|TRBV6-5
TGTGCCAGCAGCGAATCCGGGACAGGGACCTACGAGCAGTACTTC
CASSESGTGTYEQYF
>TRBJ1-5|-|TRBD1|15|TRBV18
TGTGCCAGCTCACCTTCAGGGGGCGCTTCCCAGCCCCAGCATTTT
CASSPSGGASQPQHF
>TRBJ2-7|-|-|15|TRBV4-1
TGCGCCAGCAGCCAAGATTGGACAGAATACTACGAGCAGTACTTC
CASSQDWTEYYEQYF
>TRBJ2-2|-|TRBD2|17|TRBV7-9
TGTGCCAGCAGCTCCCCGGGGACTAGCGGGAGAGCCGGGGAGCTGTTTTTT
CASSSPGTSGRAGELFF
>TRBJ1-5|-|-|14|TRBV27
TGTGCCAGCAGCCTTGCAGGGGGCAATCAGCCCCAGCATTTT
CASSLAGGNQPQHF
>TRBJ2-5|-|-|17|TRBV4-2
TGTGCCAGCAGCCCCGGGGGACGTTCGAATTACCAAGAGACCCAGTACTTC
CASSPGGRSNYQETQYF
>TRBJ1-1|-|-|14|TRBV5-1
TGCGCCAGCAGTTACCTGCAGGGTAACACTGAAGCTTTCTTT
CASSYLQGNTEAFF
>TRBJ1-1|few|-|12|TRBV2
TGTGCCAGCGGACAGCCGAACACTGAAGCTTTCTTT
CASGQPNTEAFF
>TRBJ2-5|-|TRBD1|13|TRBV14
TGTGCCAGCAGCGCAGGGGGAGTGAGGACCCAGTACTTC
CASSAGGVRTQYF
>TRBJ2-2|-|TRBD1|17|TRBV28
TGTGCCAGCAGGGTTTCCTCCCCACGGACAGGGCACGGGGAGCTGTTTTTT
CASRVSSPRTGHGELFF
>TRBJ2-7|-|TRBD1|13|TRBV5-1
TGCGCCAGCAGCCCGGACAGGGGGGGCGAGCAGTACTTC
CASSPDRGGEQYF
>TRBJ2-3|-|-|16|TRBV2
TGTGCCAGCAGTGAGAGGCGGGTACCACGCACAGATACGCAGTATTTT
CASSERRVPRTDTQYF
>TRBJ2-6|-|-|15|TRBV18
TGTGCCAGCTCACCACCGGGCTCAGGGGCCAACGTCCTGACTTTC
CASSPPGSGANVLTF
>TRBJ2-3|-|TRBD2|15|TRBV29-1
TGCAGCGTCGCAACCGGGACTAGCAAAACAGATACGCAGTATTTT
CSVATGTSKTDTQYF
>TRBJ2-3|-|TRBD2|17|TRBV5-1
TGCGCCAGCAGCCCGACGCTAGCGGGCCACCGCACAGATACGCAGTATTTT
CASSPTLAGHRTDTQYF
>TRBJ2-3|-|TRBD2|17|TRBV27
TGTGCCAGCAGTCTATTTTCGGTAGCGGGAGAAGCAGATACGCAGTATTTT
CASSLFSVAGEADTQYF
>TRBJ2-7|-|-|13|TRBV7-9
TGTGCCAGCAGCTCGACAGCGTCCTACGAGCAGTACTTC
CASSSTASYEQYF
>TRBJ1-5|-|TRBD1|13|TRBV5-8
TGTGCCAGCAGCTGGGGACAGTATCAGCCCCAGCATTTT
CASSWGQYQPQHF
>TRBJ1-6|-|TRBD1|15|TRBV5-3
TGTGCCAGAAGCTTTAGTGACAGGGACAATTCACCCCTCCACTTT
CARSFSDRDNSPLHF
>TRBJ1-1|-|-|13|TRBV18
TGTGCCAGCTCACCGAGGGCGAACACTGAAGCTTTCTTT
CASSPRANTEAFF
>TRBJ2-7|-|-|14|TRBV15
TGTGCCACCAGCAGAGATGCCGTCGGCGGCGAGCAGTACTTC
CATSRDAVGGEQYF
>TRBJ1-1|-|-|14|TRBV19
TGTGCCAGTAGTGGCGGCGCAGCGGGCACTGAAGCTTTCTTT
CASSGGAAGTEAFF
>TRBJ2-7|-|TRBD1|16|TRBV7-9
TGTGCCAGCAGTACAACGGGACAGGGGACATCCTACGAGCAGTACTTC
CASSTTGQGTSYEQYF
>TRBJ1-4|-|-|13|TRBV29-1
TGCAGCGTTTCGAGGGTCTCTAATGAAAAACTGTTTTTT
CSVSRVSNEKLFF
>TRBJ1-6|-|-|13|TRBV6-5
TGTGCCAGCAGTTACCAAAGGGGGTCACCCCTCCACTTT
CASSYQRGSPLHF
>TRBJ2-4|-|TRBD2|17|TRBV7-3
TGTGCCAGCAGCTTAACTGGTAGCGGGGGGGCAGAAAACATTCAGTACTTC
CASSLTGSGGAENIQYF
>TRBJ2-7|-|TRBD2|15|TRBV28
TGTGCCAGCAGTTTATCAGGGACTAGCGGGAGCGAGCAGTACTTC
CASSLSGTSGSEQYF
>TRBJ2-5|-|-|13|TRBV5-4
TGTGCCAGCAGCTCTCCCCCGTCGGAGACCCAGTACTTC
CASSSPPSETQYF
>TRBJ2-5|few|-|15|TRBV5-1
TGCGCCAGCAGCTTCAGAGACGGACTACAAGAGACCCAGTACTTC
CASSFRDGLQETQYF
>TRBJ2-5|once|-|14|TRBV18
TGTGCCAGCTCACCCCTAGCGACGCAAGAGACCCAGTACTTC
CASSPLATQETQYF
>TRBJ1-6|few|TRBD1|16|TRBV7-2
TGTGCCAGCAGCACGCGAGGGGGCAGCCTTAATTCACCCCTCCACTTT
CASSTRGGSLNSPLHF
>TRBJ2-1|-|TRBD2|15|TRBV23-1
TGCGCCAGCAGGGAACGTCGCGGGAGTTGCTATGAGCAGTTCTTC
CASRERRGSCYEQFF
>TRBJ1-2|-|-|14|TRBV23-1
TGCGCCAGCCCCCCGACAGGTTCCTTGGGTGGCTACACCTTC
CASPPTGSLGGYTF
>TRBJ2-3|-|TRBD1|15|TRBV7-2
TGTGCCAGCAGCACTCGGACAGGGGGCACAGATACGCAGTATTTT
CASSTRTGGTDTQYF
>TRBJ2-7|-|TRBD2|15|TRBV7-2
TGTGCCAGCAGTTCTCAAAGCGGGGGGGACTACGAGCAGTACTTC
CASSSQSGGDYEQYF
>TRBJ1-3|-|-|14|TRBV6-1
TGTGCCAGCAGTGAAAGAGGTTCTGGAAACACCATATATTTT
CASSERGSGNTIYF
>TRBJ2-2|-|TRBD2|16|TRBV27
TGTGCCAGCAGTTTCAGCGGGAGGGCCATGGCCGGGGAGCTGTTTTTT
CASSFSGRAMAGELFF